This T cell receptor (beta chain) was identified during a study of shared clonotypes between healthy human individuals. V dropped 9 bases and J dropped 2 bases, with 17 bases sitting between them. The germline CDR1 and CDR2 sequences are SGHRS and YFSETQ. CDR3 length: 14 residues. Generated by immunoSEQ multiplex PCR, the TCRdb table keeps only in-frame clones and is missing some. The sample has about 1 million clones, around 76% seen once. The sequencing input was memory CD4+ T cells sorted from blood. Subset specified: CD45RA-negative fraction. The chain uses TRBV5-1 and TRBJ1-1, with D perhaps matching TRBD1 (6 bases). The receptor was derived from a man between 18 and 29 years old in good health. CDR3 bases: TGCGCCACATCGTCCGGGACAATCAACACTGAAGCTTTCTTT. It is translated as CATSSGTINTEAFF.